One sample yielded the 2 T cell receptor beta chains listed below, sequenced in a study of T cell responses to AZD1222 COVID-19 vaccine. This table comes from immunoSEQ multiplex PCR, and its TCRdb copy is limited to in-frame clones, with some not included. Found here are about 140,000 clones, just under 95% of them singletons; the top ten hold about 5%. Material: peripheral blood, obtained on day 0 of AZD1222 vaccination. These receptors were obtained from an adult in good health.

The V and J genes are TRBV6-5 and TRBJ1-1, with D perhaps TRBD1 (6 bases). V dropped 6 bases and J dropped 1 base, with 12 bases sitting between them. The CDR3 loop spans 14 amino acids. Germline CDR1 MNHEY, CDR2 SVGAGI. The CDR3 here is CASRKGGANTEAFF. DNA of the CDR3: TGTGCCAGCAGGAAAGGGGGTGCGAACACTGAAGCTTTCTTT.

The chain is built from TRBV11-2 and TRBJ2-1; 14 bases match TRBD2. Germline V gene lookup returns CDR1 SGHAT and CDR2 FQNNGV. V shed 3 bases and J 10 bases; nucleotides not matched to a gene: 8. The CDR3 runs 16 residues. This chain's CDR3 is CASSFSGTSGRREQFF. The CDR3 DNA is TGTGCCAGCAGCTTTAGCGGGACTAGCGGGAGACGCGAGCAGTTCTTC.